The clone carrying this TCR beta chain was counted many times. The antigen is not known. This CDR3 spans 14 amino acids. The ends were cut back, 1 base at V and 8 bases at J, with 12 bases in the middle. Per the germline V gene, CDR1 is SGHAT and CDR2 is FQNNGV. TCR beta CDR3 regions were amplified from RNA transcripts. With the HTBI primer set, the TCR CDR3 went through a first round of RT-PCR. MiXCR was run by TCRdb on the multiplex PCR reads, yielding one entry per CDR3 protein. In the table there are about 290,000 distinct CDR3 sequences, 15% of which are singletons. Diagnostic assessment was based on clinical symptoms, serum thyroxine and TRAb, thyroid ultrasound and orbital computed tomography. These data originate in a study of T cells in Graves' hyperthyroidism and ophthalmopathy. Regarding the study as a whole: Most expanded thyroid clonotypes above 0.001 also appeared in blood. Using 13 V-J features, a model discriminated ophthalmopathy from stable hyperthyroidism.

This chain uses TRBV11-2 with TRBJ2-1; no reliable D call. Sequences were obtained from blood. This clonotype was obtained from a woman between 50 and 59 years old with Graves' hyperthyroidism that later progressed to Graves' ophthalmopathy. As DNA, the CDR3 is TGTGCCAGCAGCTTAGGTAGTCTTTGGGATGAGCAGTTCTTC. This encodes CASSLGSLWDEQFF.